One and the same sample provided the 26 T cell receptor beta chains below, sequenced in a study of T cell repertoires in cytomegalovirus infection. Antigen specificity for these receptors is unknown. TCRdb called the reads again in MiXCR, with one record for every CDR3 protein. The data hold some 800,000 distinct CDR3 sequences, with under 35% observed a single time. The sequences come from cultured CD8+ T cells from PBMCs, collected from culture after CMV antigen stimulation. The receptor source for this set is a human donor in good health (CMV status not recorded). Some clones in this sample may be carry-over from other donors' samples.

This chain joins TRBV7-9 and TRBJ1-2; D is possibly TRBD1 (6 bases). Trimming took off 1 base at V and 4 bases at J, with 10 bases between the two ends. This CDR3 spans 14 amino acids. Germline CDR1 reads SEHNR; CDR2 reads FQNEAQ (reference sequence). The CDR3 protein is CASSLEGVGYGYTF. DNA of the CDR3: TGTGCCAGCAGCTTAGAGGGGGTAGGCTATGGCTACACCTTC. The full variable domain, its missing parts supplied by reference TRBV7-9 and TRBJ1-2, is DTGVSQNPRHKITKRGQNVTFRCDPISEHNRLYWYRQTLGQGPEFLTYFQNEAQLEKSRLLSDRFSAERPKGSFSTLEIQRTEQGDSAMYLCASSLEGVGYGYTFGSGTRLTVV.

A remark on this clonotype: The conserved final phenylalanine or tryptophan is absent from the CDR3, which likely points to a read error. V is TRBV7-2 and J is TRBJ2-5, with 11 nucleotides matching TRBD2. CDR1 is SGHTA, CDR2 FQGNSA, per germline. V lost 3 bases to trimming and J lost 5 bases; unmatched junction nucleotides: 11. This CDR3 region has 17 residues. The CDR3 DNA follows: TGTGCCAGCAGCTTTCCCCTTCTAGCGGGGGGAGAGGAGACCCAGTACATC. Translated, it gives CASSFPLLAGGEETQYI.

This clonotype was counted ten times or more. Germline and junction disagree at one end, which may indicate a read error. The CDR3 is CASTLRQGHETQYF. The CDR3 coding sequence is TGTGCTAGCACCTTGAGGCAGGGCCACGAGACCCAGTACTTC. The rearrangement uses TRBV7-7 and TRBJ2-5; possibly TRBD1 for D (5 bases). The CDR3 consists of 14 residues. Germline loops: CDR1 SSHAT, CDR2 FNYEAQ (reference sequence).

The chain uses TRBV27 and TRBJ1-2; TRBD1 matches 8 bases. Looked up from germline, CDR1 is MNHEY and CDR2 is SMNVEV (reference sequence). The length of the CDR3 is 13 residues. The junction had 5 bases not matched to a gene; V was cut back by 7 bases and J by 4 bases. The DNA for the CDR3 is TGTGCCAGCAAGCAGGGGGCCGGCTATGGCTACACCTTC. Protein product: CASKQGAGYGYTF.

J is TRBJ2-2 and V is TRBV27; 7 bases fit TRBD1. The V segment lost 0 bases and the J segment 2 bases; nucleotides outside the gene matches: 9. Germline CDR1 reads MNHEY; CDR2 reads SMNVEV (reference sequence). The CDR3 consists of 18 residues. The CDR3 bases are TGTGCCAGCAGTTTATCGTTGGGGGACAGCCCCAACACCGGGGAGCTGTTTTTT. This gives the protein CASSLSLGDSPNTGELFF.

This clonotype was seen only a few times. The chain combines TRBV12-3 or TRBV12-4 with TRBJ2-1, with 10 nucleotides matching TRBD1. The CDR3 is made up of 14 amino acids. V gave up 7 bases and J gave up 7 bases; unmatched junction bases: 7. CDR3 sequence reads: CASKPGQGLNEQFF. DNA for the CDR3: TGTGCCAGCAAACCGGGACAGGGGCTGAATGAGCAGTTCTTC.

This clonotype has only a few counts. The chain has TRBV12-3 or TRBV12-4 and TRBJ2-7; D gene unclear. V shed 6 bases and J shed 6 bases, with 9 bases lying between them. The CDR3 runs 11 residues. The CDR3 here is CASSPGREQYF. The DNA for the CDR3 is TGTGCCAGCAGCCCCGGCCGCGAGCAGTACTTC.

To note about this clonotype: Mismatch with germline at one junction end may stem from a read error. The gene calls are TRBV2 and TRBJ1-1; possible D gene TRBD1, 6 bases. The CDR3 has 9 amino acids. Germline loops: CDR1 SNHLY, CDR2 FYNNEI. CDR3 amino acids: CASSGGAAF. In nucleotides, the CDR3 is TGTGCCAGCAGTGGGGGGGCGGCCTTT. The full variable domain, completed using reference TRBV2 and TRBJ1-1, is EPEVTQTPSHQVTQMGQEVILRCVPISNHLYFYWYRQILGQKVEFLVSFYNNEISEKSEIFDDQFSVERPDGSNFTLKIRSTKLEDSAMYFCASSGGAAFGQGTRLTVV.

This clonotype was seen a handful of times. The chain joins TRBV4-1 to TRBJ2-1; TRBD2 agrees at 8 bases. Looked up from germline, CDR1 is MGHRA and CDR2 is YSYEKL. The CDR3 is made up of 15 amino acids. The junction had 7 bases not matched to a gene; V was cut back by 4 bases and J by 5 bases. CDR3 protein: CASSRPGGGNNEQFF. CDR3 in DNA: TGCGCCAGCAGCCGGCCGGGGGGGGGGAACAATGAGCAGTTCTTC.

This clonotype has more than one count but fewer than ten. The chain has TRBV7-9 and TRBJ2-5; 14 nucleotides agree with TRBD2. The V segment lost 5 bases and the J segment 5 bases; nucleotides outside the gene matches: 10. Germline V CDR1 and CDR2: SEHNR, FQNEAQ (reference sequence). CDR3 length equals 17 residues. CDR3 DNA sequence: TGTGCCAGCAGCGCGACTAGCGGGGGGGCTCTTTTCGAGACCCAGTACTTC. This encodes CASSATSGGALFETQYF. Looking up the rest from reference TRBV7-9 and TRBJ2-5 gives the full variable domain: DTGVSQNPRHKITKRGQNVTFRCDPISEHNRLYWYRQTLGQGPEFLTYFQNEAQLEKSRLLSDRFSAERPKGSFSTLEIQRTEQGDSAMYLCASSATSGGALFETQYFGPGTRLLVL.

This clonotype has more than one count but fewer than ten. The J gene is TRBJ1-4, the V gene TRBV12-3 or TRBV12-4; D remains ambiguous. V shed 6 bases and J shed 3 bases, with 11 bases lying between them. The CDR3 runs to 14 residues. The CDR3 here is CASSLSAANEKLFF. DNA for the CDR3: TGTGCCAGCAGCCTCTCTGCCGCTAATGAAAAACTGTTTTTT.

The chain employs TRBV4-1 and TRBJ2-2; 9 nucleotides line up with TRBD2. The CDR3 loop spans 17 amino acids. After removal of 1 base from V and 2 bases from J, the junction contained 5 bases not matched to a gene. The germline V gene has CDR1 MGHRA and CDR2 YSYEKL. CDR3 in amino acids: CASSQAGGGANTGELFF. The CDR3 nucleotides are TGCGCCAGCAGCCAAGCAGGCGGGGGGGCCAACACCGGGGAGCTGTTTTTT.

The chain carries TRBV27 and TRBJ2-1; D is perhaps TRBD2 (7 bases). Trimming stripped 5 bases from V and 0 bases from J, with 17 bases between. This CDR3 spans 17 amino acids. Germline V CDR1 and CDR2: MNHEY, SMNVEV (reference sequence). The CDR3 sequence: CASSPRGGPSSYNEQFF. The DNA for the CDR3 is TGTGCCAGCAGTCCAAGGGGGGGGCCCAGCTCCTACAATGAGCAGTTCTTC.

This chain connects TRBV7-2 to TRBJ2-7, with D possibly being TRBD1 (6 bases). The germline gives CDR1 SGHTA, CDR2 FQGNSA. V shed 0 bases and J shed 2 bases, with 11 bases lying between them. This CDR3 is built from 15 residues. In DNA form, the CDR3 reads TGTGCCAGCAGCTTAGCGGTGGGGGCGGCCTACGAGCAGTACTTC. As protein: CASSLAVGAAYEQYF.

This clonotype was recorded many times. The chain joins TRBV2 to TRBJ2-7; D perhaps matches TRBD2 (5 bases). Germline-derived CDR1 and CDR2 are SNHLY and FYNNEI. V was clipped by 4 bases and J by 0 bases, with 13 bases between them. The CDR3 extends over 15 amino acids. Here the CDR3 reads CASSGTGSRSYEQYV. CDR3 DNA sequence: TGTGCCAGCAGTGGGACGGGGAGTCGCTCCTACGAGCAGTACGTC.

The CDR3 DNA reads as TGCGCCAGCAGCCATATGGGACTAGGGGGCAATGAGCAGTTCTTC. Its translation: CASSHMGLGGNEQFF. The chain uses TRBV4-1 and TRBJ2-1; 8 nucleotides align to TRBD2. The germline gives CDR1 MGHRA, CDR2 YSYEKL. The length of the CDR3 is 15 residues. Germline trimming cut 3 bases from V and 6 bases from J; bases unmatched to any gene: 7.

This clonotype was counted many times. The chain combines TRBV4-1 with TRBJ1-2; D is unclear. Germline CDR1 is MGHRA and CDR2 is YSYEKL. V was trimmed by 4 bases and J by 3 bases, leaving 6 bases between them. This CDR3 has 12 amino acids. CDR3 loop: CASSRDYYGYTF. DNA of the CDR3: TGCGCCAGCAGCCGAGACTACTATGGCTACACCTTC.

This clonotype has ten or more counts. The chain couples TRBV7-8 to TRBJ2-5; D might be TRBD1 (6 bases). V lost 1 base to trimming and J lost 4 bases, with 13 bases between them. Germline assignment: CDR1 SGHVS and CDR2 FQNEAQ. The CDR3 is made up of 15 amino acids. CDR3 residues: CASSLDNRVRETQYF. The CDR3 coding sequence is TGTGCCAGCAGCTTAGATAACAGGGTACGAGAGACCCAGTACTTC.

This chain links TRBV7-9 with TRBJ2-1; D assignment may be TRBD1 or TRBD2 (5 bases each). CDR1 is SEHNR and CDR2 is FQNEAQ in the germline V gene (reference sequence). CDR3 size: 14 residues. The V gene lost 5 bases and the J gene lost 12 bases, with 20 bases spanning the gap. The chain's CDR3 is CASSPRDQPLVQFF. The CDR3 DNA sequence: TGTGCCAGCAGCCCCCGGGACCAACCCCTGGTGCAGTTCTTC.

V is TRBV12-5 and J is TRBJ2-7; perhaps D is TRBD1 or TRBD2 (5 bases each). V was clipped by 3 bases and J by 3 bases, with 21 bases between them. Germline CDR1 LGHNT, CDR2 FRNRAP. The CDR3 has 17 residues. DNA of the CDR3: TGTGCTAGTGGTTTTCAACTGCCGGGACCAAGGAACTACGAGCAGTACTTC. Translating it yields CASGFQLPGPRNYEQYF.

There are a few counts of this clonotype. V gene TRBV10-3 combines with J gene TRBJ2-7; D might be TRBD1 (7 bases). Germline assignment: CDR1 ENHRY and CDR2 SYGVKD. This CDR3 comprises 14 residues. The V end was cut by 0 bases, the J end by 4 bases, with 10 bases between. In DNA form, the CDR3 reads TGTGCCATCAGTGAGTCACAGGGGAGGTACGAGCAGTACTTC. Translation gives CAISESQGRYEQYF.

This clonotype has more than one count but fewer than ten. The chain is built from TRBV9 and TRBJ2-3, with D perhaps TRBD1 or TRBD2 (5 bases each). The germline gives CDR1 SGDLS, CDR2 YYNGEE. This CDR3 contains 15 residues. Trimming took 3 bases from V and 6 from J, leaving 17 bases between them. The CDR3 region has the DNA TGTGCCAGCAGCGGAGGATGGGGGTCTGTGGATACGCAGTATTTT. As protein: CASSGGWGSVDTQYF.

V usage is TRBV24-1 and J usage is TRBJ2-1; a weak D match, TRBD2 (7 bases). From germline, CDR1 is KGHDR and CDR2 SFDVKD. The V end was cut by 1 base, the J end by 6 bases, with 18 bases between. This CDR3 has 17 amino acids. The CDR3 bases are TGTGCCACCAGTGATTTCTGCTGGGAGGGGGAAGGCAATGAGCAGTTCTTC. Encoded protein: CATSDFCWEGEGNEQFF.

This clonotype was counted between two and nine times. The chain uses TRBV7-2 and TRBJ2-5, with 11 bases identical to TRBD2. Germline V gives CDR1 SGHTA, CDR2 FQGNSA. Losses at the gene ends were 5 bases for V and 4 bases for J; bases not matched to a gene: 12. The CDR3 is 17 amino acids. The CDR3 DNA is TGTGCCAGCAGCCCAGGATATAGCGGGGGGGCCGCAGAGACCCAGTACTTC. Its protein product is CASSPGYSGGAAETQYF.

This clonotype was counted a few times. The V call is TRBV11-3, the J call TRBJ2-7; D unresolved. The germline gives CDR1 SGHNT, CDR2 YENEEA. The V end was cut by 0 bases, the J end by 1 base, with 13 bases between. The CDR3 spans 16 residues. This CDR3 reads CASSLDWAWTSYEQYV. DNA for the CDR3: TGTGCCAGCAGCTTAGATTGGGCATGGACGTCCTACGAGCAGTACGTC.

This chain joins TRBV11-2 and TRBJ2-7, with 11 bases lining up with TRBD1. Trimming cost V 4 bases and J 4 bases; bases outside gene matches: 9. From germline, CDR1 is SGHAT and CDR2 FQNNGV. The length of the CDR3 is 16 residues. CDR3 residues: CASSSLDRGPAYEQYV. In DNA, the CDR3 is TGTGCCAGCAGCTCCCTGGACAGGGGGCCCGCTTACGAGCAGTACGTC.